Following are 12 T cell receptor beta chains from one sample sequenced in a study of tumor-infiltrating lymphocytes in primary liver carcinoma. Joint extraction of RNA and DNA used roughly 20-33 mg of bulk tissue that was unsorted. Constant-region priming of approximately 500 ng total RNA yielded TCR beta cDNA. What produced the TCR beta libraries was three nested multiplex PCR rounds using slightly modified ARM-PCR. The first two PCR rounds used TRBV1-TRBV30 primers with a Cbeta primer, 9 to 11 cycles each. MiXCR was run by TCRdb on the multiplex PCR reads, yielding one entry per CDR3 protein. Of about 29,000 distinct CDR3 sequences listed, 60% to 85% are singletons. The sequenced sample was liver tumor tissue from sampling region 5. Specified subset: tumor region T5, tumor centre. These receptors all stem from a man in his forties with primary liver carcinoma and hepatitis B virus infection.

This clonotype has more than one count but fewer than ten. The chain joins TRBV4-3 to TRBJ2-2; D is unresolved. Germline lookup yields CDR1 LGHNA and CDR2 YSLEER. The CDR3 spans 16 residues. V lost 9 bases and J 10 bases, leaving 27 bases between the germline ends. The CDR3 is CASSQNPEGNPVELFF. The DNA for the CDR3 is TGCGCCAGTAGTCAAAACCCAGAAGGAAACCCCGTGGAGCTGTTTTTT.

As concerns this clonotype: The missing conserved phenylalanine or tryptophan at the end of this CDR3 makes a read error likely. J is TRBJ2-3 and V is TRBV29-1, with D perhaps TRBD1 or TRBD2 (5 bases each). The germline CDR1 and CDR2 sequences are SQVTM and ANQGSEA. Trimming cost V 7 bases and J 2 bases, with 16 bases left between them. This CDR3 is built from 14 residues. The CDR3 loop is CSAGQETITDTQYY. The CDR3 DNA follows: TGCAGCGCGGGGCAGGAAACAATCACAGATACGCAGTATTAT.

Notes on this clonotype: The conserved phenylalanine or tryptophan normally closing the CDR3 is absent here, so this likely arose from a read error. The DNA is left out, because the CDR3 cannot be placed on it with certainty; the CDR3 is given as TCRdb lists it. The V call is TRBV11-2, the J call TRBJ2-7. The CDR3 region is 14 residues in length, termini included. The germline CDR1 and CDR2 sequences are SGHAT and FQNNGV. The CDR3 protein is CASGSVIGGYEQYS.

The rearrangement joins TRBV7-6 to TRBJ2-3; D is undetermined. This CDR3 spans 16 amino acids. Trimming stripped 1 base from V and 0 bases from J, with 11 bases between. Germline loops: CDR1 SGHVS, CDR2 FNYEAQ. CDR3 sequence (DNA): TGTGCCAGCAGCTTAGGTACGGCTTCTAGCACAGATACGCAGTATTTT. Protein: CASSLGTASSTDTQYF. The full variable domain, its missing parts supplied by reference TRBV7-6 and TRBJ2-3, is GAGVSQSPRYKVTKRGQDVALRCDPISGHVSLYWYRQALGQGPEFLTYFNYEAQQDKSGLPNDRFSAERPEGSISTLTIQRTEQRDSAMYRCASSLGTASSTDTQYFGPGTRLTVL.

Comments on this clonotype: Being one base from a much bigger clone, this may be a read error. V gene TRBV25-1 combines with J gene TRBJ2-1, with 14 positions matching TRBD2. V was pared by 9 bases and J by 8 bases, with 9 bases of the junction left unmatched. The germline V gene encodes CDR1 MGHDK and CDR2 SYGVNS. This CDR3 has 15 amino acids. The CDR3 here is CASHPGLAGDHEQFF. The CDR3 coding sequence is TGTGCCAGTCATCCGGGACTAGCGGGAGACCATGAGCAGTTCTTC.

On this clonotype itself: The conserved final phenylalanine or tryptophan is absent from the CDR3, which likely points to a read error. No DNA is shown, since the ends of the CDR3 on it are uncertain; the CDR3 is the one TCRdb lists. The chain uses TRBV11-2 and TRBJ2-2; the table's TRBD2 call for D was not verified on the DNA. 17 amino acids form the CDR3, both terminal residues included. Germline V gene sequence: CDR1 SGHAT, CDR2 FQNNGV. CDR3 region: CVSSLALGGANTGELFL.

Turning to this clonotype: The junction does not match germline at one end; this may be a read error. The rearrangement uses TRBV12-3 or TRBV12-4 and TRBJ2-5; D gene ambiguous. This CDR3 comprises 13 residues. Here the CDR3 reads CASSLTVGWTQYF. The DNA of the CDR3 is TGTGCCAGCAGTTTAACGGTCGGGTGGACCCAATACTTC.

In regard to this clonotype: The conserved phenylalanine or tryptophan is not found at the CDR3 terminus, so this likely reflects a read error. V gene TRBV7-9 combines with J gene TRBJ2-4; the D is unclear. The germline CDR1 and CDR2 sequences are SEHNR and FQNEAQ (reference sequence). Trimming removed 6 bases from V and 0 bases from J, with 18 bases in between. The CDR3 contains 17 residues. This CDR3 is CASSNSLGPIAKNIQYL. As DNA, the CDR3 is TGTGCCAGCAGTAACTCCCTAGGTCCGATAGCCAAAAACATTCAGTACCTC.

In regard to this clonotype: One junction end disagrees with the germline gene, perhaps due to a read error. The J gene is TRBJ2-7, the V gene TRBV29-1, with a possible D match to TRBD2 (5 bases). The CDR3 is 13 amino acids. Germline CDR1 reads SQVTM; CDR2 reads ANQGSEA. The CDR3 bases are TGCAACGTTGGAAGCGGCGCGTCCCACGAGCAGTACTTC. It codes for CNVGSGASHEQYF.

This clonotype appeared once. This chain connects TRBV10-3 to TRBJ2-3; no clear D. The CDR3 length is 12 residues. Trimming stripped 10 bases from V and 3 bases from J, with 11 bases between. The V gene's germline CDR1 is ENHRY and CDR2 SYGVKD. CDR3 sequence (DNA): TGTGCCACCTCGCGAGATACAGATACGCAGTATTTT. Translating it yields CATSRDTDTQYF.

This clonotype was picked up one time. The CDR3 ends on some other residue instead of the conserved phenylalanine or tryptophan, so this is likely a read error. The CDR3 is CASNPDYWVGELFI. The CDR3 DNA follows: TGTGCCAGCAACCCGGACTATTGGGTCGGGGAGCTGTTTATT. The J gene is TRBJ2-2, the V gene TRBV11-2; possibly TRBD2 for D (6 bases). The CDR3 extends over 14 amino acids. CDR1 SGHAT and CDR2 FQNNGV come from the germline V gene. V was shortened by 7 bases and J by 7 bases, with 16 bases between the two germline ends.

For this clonotype: A junction boundary mismatches the germline segment, possibly from a read error. The chain joins TRBV4-1 to TRBJ2-7; 11 nucleotides match TRBD1. The CDR3 loop spans 14 amino acids. The V gene's germline CDR1 is MGHRA and CDR2 YSYEKL. CDR3 nucleotides: TGCGCCAGCAGCCTTGGACAGGGGGCCTACGGGCAGTACTTC. This gives the protein CASSLGQGAYGQYF.